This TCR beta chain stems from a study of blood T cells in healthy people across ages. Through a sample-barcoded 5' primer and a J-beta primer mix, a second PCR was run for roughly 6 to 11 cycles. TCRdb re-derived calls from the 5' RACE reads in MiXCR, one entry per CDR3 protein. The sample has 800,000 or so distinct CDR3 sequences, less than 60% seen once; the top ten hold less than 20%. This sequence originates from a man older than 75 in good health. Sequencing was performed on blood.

The CDR3 DNA is TGTGCCAGCAGCTTAGCAGCCGATCGAAAGGTGGGTGAGCAGTTCTTC. This gives the protein CASSLAADRKVGEQFF. The chain carries TRBV7-6 and TRBJ2-1, with D hard to call. The CDR3 runs 16 residues. Germline CDR1 reads SGHVS; CDR2 reads FNYEAQ. Trimming cost V 0 bases and J 9 bases, with 18 bases left between them.